These 5 T cell receptor beta chains originate from one sample sequenced in a study of CD8+CD57+ T cells in acquired aplastic anemia. Genomic DNA constituted the template upon which TCR beta VDJ and CDR3 profiling was performed. TCRdb independently ran MiXCR on the reads; one entry per CDR3 protein. The table records about 160,000 distinct CDR3 sequences, about 50% of them present only once. Patients selected for sequencing had displayed CD8+CD57+ cell expansion by flow cytometry. The specimen sequenced was sorted CD4+, CD8+, or CD8+CD57+ T cells (not recorded which) from PBMCs. These TCRs come from a human donor with aplastic anemia.

The V and J genes are TRBV6-6 and TRBJ1-4; 7 nucleotides align to TRBD1. There are 16 residues in the CDR3. CDR1 is MNHNY and CDR2 is SVGAGI in the germline V gene (reference sequence). After removal of 6 bases from V and 2 bases from J, the junction contained 9 bases not matched to a gene. CDR3 DNA: TGTGCCAGCAGCTTCTCCCCGGGACAGACTAATGAAAAACTGTTTTTT. This codes for CASSFSPGQTNEKLFF.

The gene calls are TRBV25-1 and TRBJ2-7; D is unresolved. In germline, CDR1 is MGHDK, CDR2 SYGVNS. Between the trimmed V and J ends, which lost 6 bases and 0 bases, there was a span of 15 bases. The CDR3 consists of 15 residues. The CDR3 region has the DNA TGTGCCAGCAGGGCTGCGCGTAACTCCTCCTACGAGCAGTACTTC. It specifies CASRAARNSSYEQYF.

This clonotype turned up a few times. This chain links TRBV20-1 with TRBJ2-5; 10 nucleotides line up with TRBD1. CDR3 size: 12 residues. Germline CDR1 DFQATT, CDR2 SNEGSKA (reference sequence). Losses at the gene ends were 6 bases for V and 4 bases for J; bases not matched to a gene: 2. The CDR3 loop is CSADRGRETQYF. The CDR3 region has the DNA TGCAGTGCCGACAGGGGGCGAGAGACCCAGTACTTC.

This clonotype occurred many times. The chain has TRBV12-3 or TRBV12-4 and TRBJ2-1; D call uncertain. This CDR3 is built from 14 residues. V gave up 7 bases and J gave up 6 bases, with 16 bases separating them. CDR3 amino acids: CASNFGLVGNEQFF. CDR3 in DNA: TGTGCCAGCAATTTTGGGCTAGTCGGCAATGAGCAGTTCTTC.

This clonotype was seen a handful of times. J is TRBJ2-5 and V is TRBV2; 10 bases match TRBD2. The CDR3 extends over 13 amino acids. Trimming cost V 6 bases and J 5 bases; bases outside gene matches: 3. Germline-derived CDR1 and CDR2 are SNHLY and FYNNEI. CDR3 nucleotide sequence: TGTGCCAGCAGCGCGGGACTAGCGGAGACCCAGTACTTC. Its protein product is CASSAGLAETQYF.